This is a list of T cell receptor beta chains from one sample in a study of shared clonotypes between healthy human individuals. Assay used: immunoSEQ multiplex PCR; TCRdb lists only in-frame clones, some missing. The sample includes about 2.4 million clones, 80% to 95% of them seen just once. The source material was naive CD4+ T cells from PBMCs. The receptors were gathered from a man between 18 and 35 years old in good health. Some clones in this sample may be carry-over from other donors' samples. Both conserved end residues are part of each CDR3. The D gene is left open where the match is weak. Size tells how often a clone was seen (once, few, many) or the class of an expanded clone, and some rows leave it out.

clone_size	j_call	v_call	d_call	cdr3_nt	cdr3_aa
-	TRBJ2-5	TRBV9	-	TGTGCCAGCAGCGCGCAGGGGGTCGCGGGAGCGGAGACCCAGTACTTC	CASSAQGVAGAETQYF
-	TRBJ1-2	TRBV5-1	-	TGCGCCAGCAGCTTGGCCGGGTCAGGGAATGGCTACACCTTC	CASSLAGSGNGYTF
-	TRBJ2-1	TRBV4-1	-	TGCGCCAGCAGCCAAGAGGGCGCCAATGAGCAGTTCTTC	CASSQEGANEQFF
-	TRBJ2-1	TRBV6-4	-	TGTGCCAGCAGGGCGGGGTTATATTCTAATGAGCAGTTCTTC	CASRAGLYSNEQFF
-	TRBJ2-5	TRBV6-4	TRBD2	TGTGCCAGCTCGAGTAGCGGGGCTACTCAAGAGACCCAGTACTTC	CASSSSGATQETQYF
-	TRBJ2-2	TRBV11-3	TRBD2	TGTGCCAGCAGCTCAGGACTAGCCGGCACCGGGGAGCTGTTTTTT	CASSSGLAGTGELFF
-	TRBJ2-7	TRBV6-6	-	TGTGCCAGCAGTTACGGGCAGAAGCAGTACTTC	CASSYGQKQYF
-	TRBJ2-7	TRBV27	TRBD2	TGTGCCAGCAGTTTCGCCCAGCGGGACTACGAGCAGTACTTC	CASSFAQRDYEQYF
-	TRBJ1-1	TRBV14	-	TGTGCCAGCAGGAGAGGACAGGAAGCTTTCTTT	CASRRGQEAFF
-	TRBJ2-5	TRBV28	-	TGTGCCAGCAGTTTTCGCGGTAGGGGAGCTGGAGAGACCCAGTACTTC	CASSFRGRGAGETQYF
few	TRBJ1-2	TRBV28	-	TGTGCCAGCAGTACTCCAGGACCTGGCTACACCTTC	CASSTPGPGYTF
-	TRBJ2-7	TRBV5-1	-	TGCGCCAGCAGCTCACATTACAGTAGTGCAGGCGAGCAGTACTTC	CASSSHYSSAGEQYF
-	TRBJ1-1	TRBV9	TRBD1	TGTGCCAGCAGCGCAACCCCGACAGGGGGTAACACTGAAGCTTTCTTT	CASSATPTGGNTEAFF
-	TRBJ2-1	TRBV7-2	-	TGTGCCAGCAGCTTAACTAGGAATTCCTACAATGAGCAGTTCTTC	CASSLTRNSYNEQFF
-	TRBJ2-7	TRBV6-1	-	TGTGCCAGCAATATTTTGGGAAGGATGCACGAGCAGTACTTC	CASNILGRMHEQYF
-	TRBJ2-5	TRBV5-1	-	TGCGCCAGCAGTCCCACAGGGTTTTGGGAGACCCAGTACTTC	CASSPTGFWETQYF
-	TRBJ2-5	TRBV7-3	TRBD2	TGTGCCAGCAGCCCACCCAGACTAGCGGGAGCCCTTATCGAGACCCAGTACTTC	CASSPPRLAGALIETQYF
once	TRBJ2-7	TRBV7-6	-	TGTGCCAGCAGCTTGATACCCTACGAGCAGTACTTC	CASSLIPYEQYF
-	TRBJ1-1	TRBV6-1	-	TGTGCCAGCAGTGGAAAAGCGGGCGCCACTCCGAACACTGAAGCTTTCTTT	CASSGKAGATPNTEAFF
-	TRBJ1-1	TRBV5-1	-	TGCGCCAGCAGCCGGACAAACCGGAACATGAACACTGAAGCTTTCTTT	CASSRTNRNMNTEAFF
-	TRBJ2-7	TRBV7-3	-	TGTGCCAGCAGCAACCTCTCAGGAGGCGAGCAGTACTTC	CASSNLSGGEQYF
-	TRBJ2-7	TRBV5-6	-	TGTGCCAGCAGCTTGGTAGGACGGGACGCAGAGGAGCAGTACTTC	CASSLVGRDAEEQYF
-	TRBJ1-1	TRBV4-2	-	TGTGCCAGCAGCAGTGACAGGAACACTGAAGCTTTCTTT	CASSSDRNTEAFF
-	TRBJ1-2	TRBV7-8	-	TGTGCCAGCAGCCAAGATAAAGCGCAGCCCAACTATGGCTACACCTTC	CASSQDKAQPNYGYTF
once	TRBJ2-2	TRBV7-3	-	TGTGCCAGCAGCTCCTCAGACGCGGACGCGAACACCGGGGAGCTGTTTTTT	CASSSSDADANTGELFF
-	TRBJ2-7	TRBV4-1	-	TGCGCCAGCAGCCAAGGGGCTCAGAGCTCCTACGAGCAGTACTTC	CASSQGAQSSYEQYF
-	TRBJ2-3	TRBV9	-	TGTGCCAGCAGCGTGCGGTCCCTTGCGGATACGCAGTATTTT	CASSVRSLADTQYF
once	TRBJ2-5	TRBV27	TRBD2	TGTGCCAGCAGCCCCCAGCGGGGAAGAATGGAGACCCAGTACTTC	CASSPQRGRMETQYF
-	TRBJ2-3	TRBV9	-	TGTGCCAGCAGCTCTTTACCGGGCCACACAGATACGCAGTATTTT	CASSSLPGHTDTQYF
-	TRBJ1-1	TRBV28	-	TGTGCCAGCAGTCGTAAACGGGTTGTGAACACTGAAGCTTTCTTT	CASSRKRVVNTEAFF
few	TRBJ1-1	TRBV5-1	-	TGCGCCAGCAGCCGTTTGGGGGGGAGGAACACTGAAGCTTTCTTT	CASSRLGGRNTEAFF
-	TRBJ1-4	TRBV5-1	TRBD1	TGCGCCAGCAGCTTGGACGGGACAGGGAATGAAAAACTGTTTTTT	CASSLDGTGNEKLFF
-	TRBJ1-5	TRBV28	-	TGTGCCAGCAGATGGGGCGGGGGTCAGCCCCAGCATTTT	CASRWGGGQPQHF
-	TRBJ2-1	TRBV6-5	-	TGTGCCAGCAGTTCCCCCAGGACTAATGAGCAGTTCTTC	CASSSPRTNEQFF
-	TRBJ2-7	TRBV6-6	-	TGTGCCAGCAGTTACAGGGCAGGGAGGTCCTACGAGCAGTACTTC	CASSYRAGRSYEQYF
-	TRBJ2-2	TRBV6-6	-	TGTGCCAGCAGTTACACTAGAAACACCGGGGAGCTGTTTTTT	CASSYTRNTGELFF
once	TRBJ2-2	TRBV28	-	TGTGCCAGCAGTTTCTTAGGGGCGAGGGCCGGGGAGCTGTTTTTT	CASSFLGARAGELFF
-	TRBJ2-3	TRBV20-1	-	TGCAGTGATGAATCAGATACGCAGTATTTT	CSDESDTQYF
once	TRBJ2-7	TRBV6-5	-	TGTGCCAGCAGTTACAGGCAGAGCTACGAGCAGTACTTC	CASSYRQSYEQYF
-	TRBJ2-4	TRBV19	-	TGTGCCAGTAGTAGCAGGGAGGTTGACATTCAGTACTTC	CASSSREVDIQYF
-	TRBJ2-1	TRBV5-1	-	TGCGCCAGCAGCCGGGGTGCAGGGATGAATGAGCAGTTCTTC	CASSRGAGMNEQFF
-	TRBJ2-7	TRBV5-4	-	TGTGCCAGCAGCTTGGGGGCCGGGGCCGAAAAACAGTACTTC	CASSLGAGAEKQYF
few	TRBJ2-2	TRBV5-1	TRBD2	TGCGCCAGCAGCTTGACTAGCGCTGGGGAGCTGTTTTTT	CASSLTSAGELFF
-	TRBJ2-2	TRBV28	-	TGTGCCAGCAGTTGGACCGGGGCCGGGGAGCTGTTTTTT	CASSWTGAGELFF
many	TRBJ2-2	TRBV2	TRBD1	TGTGCCAGAGACAGGGGAGGAACCGGGGAGCTGTTTTTT	CARDRGGTGELFF
-	TRBJ2-7	TRBV6-5	-	TGTGCCAGCAGTCCGACACAGCAGGGGCAGTACTTC	CASSPTQQGQYF
-	TRBJ2-7	TRBV29-1	TRBD2	TGCAGCGTTGTTGAAGTAGCGGGAGTTGACTACGAGCAGTACTTC	CSVVEVAGVDYEQYF
-	TRBJ2-1	TRBV18	-	TGTGCCAGCTCACCGGCGGGCTCCTACAATGAGCAGTTCTTC	CASSPAGSYNEQFF
-	TRBJ1-4	TRBV2	-	TGTGCCAGCAGTGAAGCAAGGGGGACGATAACCTTAAAACTGTTTTTT	CASSEARGTITLKLFF
-	TRBJ2-3	TRBV18	TRBD2	TGTGCCAGCACATCGACTAGCGGGAGATTGGCAGATACGCAGTATTTT	CASTSTSGRLADTQYF
-	TRBJ1-2	TRBV28	TRBD1	TGTGCCAGCAGTCTCCCCCTCAGGACAGGGGCGGGTAACTATGGCTACACCTTC	CASSLPLRTGAGNYGYTF
once	TRBJ2-7	TRBV28	-	TGTGCCAGCAGCTCCGGGTGGGGGCGGGCCGACCCCTACGAGCAGTACTTC	CASSSGWGRADPYEQYF
-	TRBJ1-6	TRBV28	TRBD1	TGTGCCAGCCTGCGCGGGACAGGGAGCACCAATTCACCCCTCCACTTT	CASLRGTGSTNSPLHF
-	TRBJ1-2	TRBV7-2	TRBD1	TGTGCCAGCAGCCCCCGACAGGGGGCTGGAGGCTACACCTTC	CASSPRQGAGGYTF
-	TRBJ2-7	TRBV18	TRBD2	TGTGCCAGCTCACCAAACGCGGGAGACGAGCAGTACTTC	CASSPNAGDEQYF